This T cell receptor (beta chain) came from a study of cytomegalovirus exposure and HLA in healthy donors. Participants comprised healthy donors of bone marrow. A note on this clone: Antigen specificity is unknown.

PCR primers comprised 60 Vbeta and 13 Jbeta primers. In the authors' workflow: Roughly 73 million unique TCR beta chains, some 10 million of them shared, were counted by a later analysis. The protocol was immunoSEQ multiplex PCR, while the TCRdb copy is restricted to in-frame clones and leaves out a portion. V, J and clone size are those of that table, while D and trimming were read from the DNA. The sample holds tens of thousands of clones, 65% to 85% seen once. Notes on the study in general: Follow-up analysis found HLA locus-dependent TCR association rates, highest for DRB1 and lowest for HLA-C.

The CDR3 consists of 13 residues. Per the germline V gene, CDR1 is MNHEY and CDR2 is SVGAGI. Trimming removed 6 bases from V and 5 bases from J, with 11 bases in between. The sample was PBMCs. The chain carries TRBV6-5 and TRBJ1-5; D is uncertain. This clonotype was obtained from a woman aged 35 to 49 in good health and CMV-seropositive. CDR3 residues: CASSSQTDQPQHF. CDR3 sequence (DNA): TGTGCCAGCAGCTCCCAAACGGATCAGCCCCAGCATTTT.